The 26 T cell receptor beta chains given below trace back to one sample, sequenced in a study of T cell repertoires in cytomegalovirus infection. Antigens for these TCRs are unknown. One entry per CDR3 protein results from TCRdb running MiXCR on the reads. The sample gives approximately 910,000 distinct CDR3 sequences, less than 40% of which show up once; around 15% is in the top ten. The starting material was cultured CD8+ T cells from PBMCs, obtained from culture after CMV antigen stimulation. These receptors were obtained from a human donor in good health (CMV status not recorded). Some clones in this sample may be carry-over from other donors' samples.

This clonotype appeared many times. The V gene is TRBV14, the J gene TRBJ2-1, with TRBD1 identical over 10 bases. This CDR3 is 15 amino acids long. The junction had 7 bases not matched to a gene; V was cut back by 2 bases and J by 9 bases. Germline CDR1 and CDR2: SGHDN and FVKESK. This CDR3 reads CASSQTGQGRGEQFF. The CDR3 region has the DNA TGTGCCAGCAGCCAAACGGGACAGGGGAGGGGTGAGCAGTTCTTC.

This clonotype was recorded many times. CDR3 nucleotide sequence: TGTGCCAGCAGTCGTTTAGGAGGAGAGACCCAGTACTTC. This sequence encodes CASSRLGGETQYF. This chain connects TRBV12-3 or TRBV12-4 to TRBJ2-5, with D possibly matching TRBD2 (5 bases). CDR3 length: 13 amino acids. V lost 5 bases and J lost 4, with 11 bases in between.

Only a few counts were recorded for this clonotype. V and J are TRBV2 and TRBJ2-3, with D possibly TRBD1 on 5 matching bases. The CDR3 runs 13 residues. The V and J ends lost 6 bases and 2 bases respectively, with 9 bases between them. Germline V gene lookup returns CDR1 SNHLY and CDR2 FYNNEI. CDR3 nucleotides: TGTGCCAGCAGGGGCAGGGTCACAGATACGCAGTATTTT. Translation gives CASRGRVTDTQYF. The whole variable domain, filled in from reference TRBV2 and TRBJ2-3, reads EPEVTQTPSHQVTQMGQEVILRCVPISNHLYFYWYRQILGQKVEFLVSFYNNEISEKSEIFDDQFSVERPDGSNFTLKIRSTKLEDSAMYFCASRGRVTDTQYFGPGTRLTVL.

The chain links TRBV2 to TRBJ2-3; D remains unclear. In germline, CDR1 is SNHLY, CDR2 FYNNEI. CDR3 length equals 13 residues. With 3 bases removed from V and 5 bases from J, the gap between germline ends came to 9 bases. As DNA, the CDR3 is TGTGCCAGCAGTGACACTGAGCGAGATACGCAGTATTTT. Its translation is CASSDTERDTQYF.

This clonotype was counted only a few times. This chain uses TRBV12-3 or TRBV12-4 with TRBJ1-2, with TRBD1 matching 10 bases. CDR3 size: 14 residues. J lost 7 bases, V lost 5 bases, and 7 bases had no gene match. CDR3 nucleotide sequence: TGTGCCAGCAGTCCCGGGACAGGGGTGATTGGCTACACCTTC. Protein: CASSPGTGVIGYTF.

This chain joins TRBV29-1 and TRBJ2-7, with TRBD1 identical over 10 bases. CDR1 and CDR2 (germline): SQVTM, ANQGSEA. The CDR3 has 15 residues. Trimming took 1 base from V and 1 from J; bases not matched to a gene: 4. CDR3 loop: CSVEGGDRGSYEQYF. The CDR3 DNA is TGCAGCGTTGAAGGTGGGGACAGGGGATCCTACGAGCAGTACTTC.

This chain connects TRBV7-4 to TRBJ1-2, with no clear D. Trimming cost V 5 bases and J 4 bases, with 11 bases left between them. CDR1 is SGHVT and CDR2 is SQSDAQ in the germline V gene. CDR3 length: 13 residues. In DNA form, the CDR3 reads TGTGCCAGCAGCCCCGAGATGGCCTATGGCTACACCTTC. Translation gives CASSPEMAYGYTF.

This clonotype was detected only a few times. V usage is TRBV10-3 and J usage is TRBJ1-2; 7 positions agree with TRBD1. Trimming took 10 bases from V and 4 from J; bases not matched to a gene: 9. Germline V gives CDR1 ENHRY, CDR2 SYGVKD. The CDR3 is made up of 13 amino acids. CDR3: CASWDSPRYGYTF. The CDR3, as DNA: TGTGCCAGCTGGGACAGCCCCCGCTATGGCTACACCTTC.

This clonotype was detected ten times or more. The V call is TRBV4-2, the J call TRBJ2-2; 7 bases map to TRBD2. The CDR3 length is 15 residues. With V trimmed by 4 bases and J by 0 bases, 2 bases remained unmatched. The germline gives CDR1 LGHNA, CDR2 YNFKEQ. CDR3 coding DNA: TGTGCCAGCAGCCTGGGGGGGACGAACACCGGGGAGCTGTTTTTT. Its translation is CASSLGGTNTGELFF.

This clonotype was recorded many times. The V and J genes are TRBV7-6 and TRBJ1-2; D remains ambiguous. V shed 2 bases and J shed 5 bases, with 9 bases lying between them. Looked up from germline, CDR1 is SGHVS and CDR2 is FNYEAQ. There are 13 residues in the CDR3. The DNA for the CDR3 is TGTGCCAGCAGCTTAAATTCGGATTATGGCTACACCTTC. Its protein product is CASSLNSDYGYTF.

This clonotype was recorded many times. The CDR3 nucleotides read TGTGCCAGCAGCCTGGGCCCACCCGGTACGCAGTATTTT. Its protein product is CASSLGPPGTQYF. The chain joins TRBV7-2 to TRBJ2-3; D not resolved. Per germline, CDR1 SGHTA and CDR2 FQGNSA. V gave up 5 bases and J gave up 8 bases, with 14 bases separating them. CDR3 size: 13 residues.

The chain carries TRBV24-1 and TRBJ2-2, with TRBD1 identical over 9 bases. Germline CDR1 reads KGHDR; CDR2 reads SFDVKD. The ends lost 4 bases at V and 5 bases at J; junction bases unmatched: 4. CDR3 length: 15 residues. CDR3 nucleotide sequence: TGTGCCACCAGTGAACGACAGGGGGTAACCGGGGAGCTGTTTTTT. Encoded protein: CATSERQGVTGELFF.

This clonotype was seen ten or more times. This chain joins TRBV7-6 and TRBJ1-1; TRBD1 is a possible D gene (5 bases). This CDR3 is built from 15 residues. Germline V gene sequence: CDR1 SGHVS, CDR2 FNYEAQ. V gave up 3 bases and J gave up 3 bases, with 14 bases separating them. The CDR3 nucleotides are TGTGCCAGCAGCTTTTTGAGCCGACAGTACACTGAAGCTTTCTTT. Encoded protein: CASSFLSRQYTEAFF.

V and J are TRBV15 and TRBJ2-1, with unresolved D. The V end lost 0 bases, the J end lost 4 bases, and 10 bases lay between the germline ends. This CDR3 is built from 15 residues. CDR1 and CDR2 from the germline V gene are LNHNV and YYDKDF (reference sequence). CDR3 sequence reads: CATSRDMGSYNEQFF. For the CDR3, the DNA is TGTGCCACCAGCAGAGATATGGGCTCTTACAATGAGCAGTTCTTC.

This clonotype was counted a few times. The V gene is TRBV5-4, the J gene TRBJ2-2; D uncertain. The germline V gene has CDR1 SGHNT and CDR2 YYREEE (reference sequence). This CDR3 has 13 amino acids. Trimming removed 0 bases from V and 6 bases from J, with 6 bases in between. The CDR3 loop is CASSLGTPGELFF. The DNA for the CDR3 is TGTGCCAGCAGCTTGGGAACCCCCGGGGAGCTGTTTTTT.

The rearrangement uses TRBV7-9 and TRBJ2-7; D gene uncertain. Deletions cut 0 bases from V and 3 bases from J, with 9 bases between. This CDR3 contains 14 residues. Germline assignment: CDR1 SEHNR and CDR2 FQNEAQ (reference sequence). CDR3 bases: TGTGCCAGCAGCTTAGCGGGGTGGAACTACGAGCAGTACGTC. Translating gives CASSLAGWNYEQYV.

The chain carries TRBV19 and TRBJ2-3, with D possibly matching TRBD2 (5 bases). The V gene's germline CDR1 is LNHDA and CDR2 SQIVND (reference sequence). The V end lost 4 bases, the J end lost 3 bases, and 11 bases lay between the germline ends. CDR3 length: 14 amino acids. DNA of the CDR3: TGTGCCAGTAGTACGATTAGGACTACAGATACGCAGTATTTT. It codes for CASSTIRTTDTQYF.

This clonotype was observed at least ten times. The CDR3 sequence is CASSFPGEETQYF. CDR3 nucleotide sequence: TGTGCCAGCAGTTTTCCGGGAGAAGAGACCCAGTACTTC. The rearrangement uses TRBV12-3 or TRBV12-4 and TRBJ2-5; the D gene is possibly TRBD2 (6 bases). This CDR3 is 13 amino acids long. The ends were cut back, 3 bases at V and 3 bases at J, with 8 bases in the middle.

V is TRBV12-3 or TRBV12-4 and J is TRBJ1-5; 7 bases agree with TRBD1. CDR3 size: 14 residues. V dropped 3 bases and J dropped 6; count of bases not matched to a gene: 5. The CDR3 is CASSFSGGGQPQHF. CDR3 coding DNA: TGTGCCAGCAGTTTCTCAGGGGGGGGTCAGCCCCAGCATTTT.

This clonotype was found many times. The V call is TRBV7-9, the J call TRBJ1-1; D not certain. Trimming took 1 base from V and 2 from J, leaving 8 bases between them. CDR3 size: 14 residues. Germline V gene data show CDR1 as SEHNR and CDR2 as FQNEAQ (reference sequence). CDR3 sequence (DNA): TGTGCCAGCAGCTTAGTCGGATTAAACACTGAAGCTTTCTTT. It is translated as CASSLVGLNTEAFF.

The chain carries TRBV29-1 and TRBJ1-4; the match to TRBD1 covers 8 bases. The CDR3 spans 14 residues. Germline V gene data show CDR1 as SQVTM and CDR2 as ANQGSEA. V was clipped by 6 bases and J by 7 bases; unmatched bases: 10. CDR3 residues: CSVDLTGVGEKLFF. CDR3 coding DNA: TGCAGCGTCGACTTGACAGGGGTGGGTGAAAAACTGTTTTTT.

Only a few counts were recorded for this clonotype. The chain uses TRBV7-6 and TRBJ1-6; a possible D gene is TRBD1 (5 bases). The CDR3 sequence is 17 residues long. Germline V gene data show CDR1 as SGHVS and CDR2 as FNYEAQ. V lost 5 bases, J lost 8 bases, and 22 bases lay in between. CDR3 residues: CASSDGTRSGNHSPLHF. CDR3 nucleotides: TGTGCCAGCAGCGACGGGACCCGGAGCGGGAACCATTCACCCCTCCACTTT.

In this sample, this clonotype turned up once. V usage is TRBV15 and J usage is TRBJ1-1, with 10 bases matching TRBD1. The J segment lost 5 bases and the V segment lost 5 bases, leaving 5 bases of the junction unmatched. Germline V CDR1 and CDR2: LNHNV, YYDKDF (reference sequence). The length of the CDR3 is 14 residues. The CDR3 nucleotides are TGTGCCACCAGCGACAGGGGGCTGTGGACTGAAGCTTTCTTT. It specifies CATSDRGLWTEAFF.

The J gene is TRBJ2-3, the V gene TRBV6-2 or TRBV6-3; 15 nucleotides line up with TRBD2. This CDR3 spans 18 amino acids. V trimming: 2 bases; J trimming: 7 bases; junction bases outside the gene matches: 10. Germline lookup yields CDR1 MNHEY and CDR2 SVGEGT. In DNA, the CDR3 is TGTGCCAGCAGTTACCCTCGTGGACTAGCGGGGGGGCCTTATACGCAGTATTTT. It codes for CASSYPRGLAGGPYTQYF.

This clonotype was observed a handful of times. The chain combines TRBV7-9 with TRBJ2-7, with D possibly called TRBD1 or TRBD2 (5 bases each). Trimming removed 3 bases from V and 0 bases from J, with 9 bases in between. The length of the CDR3 is 14 residues. The germline CDR1 and CDR2 sequences are SEHNR and FQNEAQ (reference sequence). The CDR3 loop is CASSFAGTSYEQYF. DNA for the CDR3: TGTGCCAGCAGCTTCGCAGGGACCTCCTACGAGCAGTACTTC.

The genes are TRBV19 and TRBJ1-1, with no clear D. The germline V gene encodes CDR1 LNHDA and CDR2 SQIVND (reference sequence). This CDR3 spans 13 amino acids. The germline V and J ends were trimmed by 6 bases and 1 base, with 9 bases remaining between them. The CDR3 is CASSPNPNTEAFF. CDR3 DNA: TGTGCCAGTAGCCCGAACCCGAACACTGAAGCTTTCTTT.